This T cell receptor (beta chain) stems from a study of T cell changes during pregnancy in multiple sclerosis. The CDR3 is 16 amino acids. Trimming took 0 bases from V and 0 from J, leaving 6 bases between them. Germline loops: CDR1 LNHNV, CDR2 YYDKDF (reference sequence). Profiling relied on immunoSEQ multiplex PCR, and the TCRdb table lists in-frame clones only, not all of them. This table has over 25,000 clones, about 89% appearing once. The chain joins TRBV15 to TRBJ1-6; D call uncertain. This receptor was taken from a female donor with multiple sclerosis, enrolled in a pregnancy study. The sequenced sample was CD8+ T cells from peripheral blood mononuclear cells, obtained before pregnancy. The CDR3 region has the DNA TGTGCCACCAGCAGAGATATCCCCTCCTATAATTCACCCCTCCACTTT. This gives the protein CATSRDIPSYNSPLHF.